Listed below are T cell receptor beta chains from one sample, sequenced in a study of cytomegalovirus exposure and HLA in healthy donors. This table comes from immunoSEQ multiplex PCR, and its TCRdb copy is limited to in-frame clones, with some not included. This sample has around 150,000 clones, with approximately 61% found just once. The sequencing input was PBMCs. The receptors originated from a woman aged 40 to 50 in good health and CMV-seronegative. The CDR3 runs from the conserved cysteine through the conserved F or W. Fields, in order: J gene, clone size, D gene, V gene, CDR3 protein, CDR3 DNA. A D gene is named only where the DNA matches it firmly. Clone size appears in some rows only: once, few, many, or a class for an expanded clone.

J gene: TRBJ2-5; clone size: .; D gene: TRBD2; V gene: TRBV6-5; CDR3 protein: CASSLTSGGAGETQYF; CDR3 DNA: TGTGCCAGCAGTTTGACTAGCGGGGGGGCAGGAGAGACCCAGTACTTC
J gene: TRBJ1-4; clone size: .; D gene: .; V gene: TRBV5-1; CDR3 protein: CASSLYATNEKLFF; CDR3 DNA: TGCGCCAGCAGCTTGTATGCAACTAATGAAAAACTGTTTTTT
J gene: TRBJ1-5; clone size: .; D gene: .; V gene: TRBV11-2; CDR3 protein: CASSPSDRQPQHF; CDR3 DNA: TGTGCCAGCAGCCCTAGTGACAGGCAGCCCCAGCATTTT
J gene: TRBJ1-4; clone size: .; D gene: .; V gene: TRBV19; CDR3 protein: CASSGGSWADNEKLFF; CDR3 DNA: TGTGCCAGTAGTGGGGGCTCCTGGGCCGATAATGAAAAACTGTTTTTT
J gene: TRBJ2-6; clone size: .; D gene: .; V gene: TRBV30; CDR3 protein: CAWSVRGSTGANVLTF; CDR3 DNA: TGTGCCTGGAGTGTTCGGGGGAGTACAGGGGCCAACGTCCTGACTTTC
J gene: TRBJ1-2; clone size: .; D gene: .; V gene: TRBV29-1; CDR3 protein: CSVGRGGVYGYTF; CDR3 DNA: TGCAGCGTTGGGAGAGGGGGGGTATATGGCTACACCTTC
J gene: TRBJ1-1; clone size: .; D gene: TRBD1; V gene: TRBV27; CDR3 protein: CASSTRTGVTEAFF; CDR3 DNA: TGTGCCAGCAGTACGCGGACAGGGGTGACTGAAGCTTTCTTT
J gene: TRBJ1-2; clone size: .; D gene: .; V gene: TRBV30; CDR3 protein: CAWSMGLSSMDGYTF; CDR3 DNA: TGTGCCTGGAGTATGGGGCTGAGCTCCATGGATGGCTACACCTTC
J gene: TRBJ2-7; clone size: .; D gene: TRBD2; V gene: TRBV30; CDR3 protein: CAWTLGGTLSYEQYF; CDR3 DNA: TGTGCCTGGACCCTGGGAGGGACCCTCTCCTACGAGCAGTACTTC
J gene: TRBJ1-4; clone size: .; D gene: .; V gene: TRBV18; CDR3 protein: CASSPPRGTTNEKLFF; CDR3 DNA: TGTGCCAGCTCACCCCCCCGGGGTACAACTAATGAAAAACTGTTTTTT
J gene: TRBJ1-6; clone size: .; D gene: TRBD1; V gene: TRBV28; CDR3 protein: CASSLGRTGSSPLHF; CDR3 DNA: TGTGCCAGCAGTTTAGGGCGGACAGGGTCGTCACCCCTCCACTTT
J gene: TRBJ1-1; clone size: .; D gene: TRBD1; V gene: TRBV4-1; CDR3 protein: CASSQLTGGNTEAFF; CDR3 DNA: TGCGCCAGCAGCCAACTTACAGGGGGCAACACTGAAGCTTTCTTT
J gene: TRBJ1-5; clone size: .; D gene: .; V gene: TRBV7-9; CDR3 protein: CASSFASGSSQPQHF; CDR3 DNA: TGTGCCAGCAGCTTTGCATCAGGGTCGAGTCAGCCCCAGCATTTT
J gene: TRBJ1-3; clone size: .; D gene: TRBD1; V gene: TRBV4-1; CDR3 protein: CASSQEGDRGNTIYF; CDR3 DNA: TGCGCCAGCAGCCAAGAGGGGGACAGAGGAAACACCATATATTTT
J gene: TRBJ1-1; clone size: .; D gene: .; V gene: TRBV5-8; CDR3 protein: CASSLVRGILLEAFF; CDR3 DNA: TGTGCCAGCAGCTTGGTTCGGGGGATACTCCTTGAAGCTTTCTTT
J gene: TRBJ1-2; clone size: .; D gene: TRBD1; V gene: TRBV7-2; CDR3 protein: CASSLVGRGVGYTF; CDR3 DNA: TGTGCCAGCAGCTTAGTCGGCAGGGGGGTTGGCTACACCTTC
J gene: TRBJ2-1; clone size: few; D gene: TRBD1; V gene: TRBV7-2; CDR3 protein: CASSRRQGGMEYNEQFF; CDR3 DNA: TGTGCCAGCAGCCGTAGACAAGGGGGCATGGAATACAATGAGCAGTTCTTC
J gene: TRBJ2-5; clone size: .; D gene: TRBD1; V gene: TRBV28; CDR3 protein: CASRLTGEQTQYF; CDR3 DNA: TGTGCCAGCAGATTGACAGGGGAGCAGACCCAGTACTTC
J gene: TRBJ2-2; clone size: few; D gene: .; V gene: TRBV11-2; CDR3 protein: CASSWGQNTGELFF; CDR3 DNA: TGTGCCAGCAGCTGGGGACAAAACACCGGGGAGCTGTTTTTT